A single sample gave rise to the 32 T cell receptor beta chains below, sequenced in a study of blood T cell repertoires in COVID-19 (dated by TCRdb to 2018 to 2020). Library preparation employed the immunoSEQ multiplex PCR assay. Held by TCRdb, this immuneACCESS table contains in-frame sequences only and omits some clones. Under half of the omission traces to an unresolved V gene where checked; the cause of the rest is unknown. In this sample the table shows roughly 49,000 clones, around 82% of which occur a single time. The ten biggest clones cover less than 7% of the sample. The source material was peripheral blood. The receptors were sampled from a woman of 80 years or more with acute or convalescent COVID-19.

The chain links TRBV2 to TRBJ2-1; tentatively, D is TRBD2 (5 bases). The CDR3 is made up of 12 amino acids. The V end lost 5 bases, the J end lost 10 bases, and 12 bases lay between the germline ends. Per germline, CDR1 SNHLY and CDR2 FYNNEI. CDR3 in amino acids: CASSTRGWEQFF. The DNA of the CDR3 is TGTGCCAGCAGTACCCGGGGTTGGGAGCAGTTCTTC.

CDR3 region: CASSDWIPNRGYGYTF. For the CDR3, the DNA is TGTGCCAGCAGTGATTGGATCCCCAACCGGGGCTATGGCTACACCTTC. The rearrangement joins TRBV6-1 to TRBJ1-2; unclear D gene. This CDR3 spans 16 amino acids. CDR1 MNHNS and CDR2 SASEGT come from the germline V gene. Trimming pared 3 bases from V and 4 bases from J, leaving 18 bases between.

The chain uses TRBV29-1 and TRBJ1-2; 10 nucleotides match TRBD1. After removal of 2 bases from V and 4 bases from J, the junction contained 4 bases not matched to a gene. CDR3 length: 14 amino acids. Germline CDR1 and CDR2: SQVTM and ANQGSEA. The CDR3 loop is CSVEPTGGGYGYTF. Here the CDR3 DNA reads TGCAGCGTTGAACCGACAGGGGGCGGCTATGGCTACACCTTC.

The CDR3 DNA reads as TGTGCCAGCAGTGACTACCGGGACAGGGACCCCGATACGCAGTATTTT. Its protein is CASSDYRDRDPDTQYF. The chain links TRBV25-1 to TRBJ2-3, with TRBD1 matching 9 bases. The J segment lost 6 bases and the V segment lost 3 bases, leaving 10 bases of the junction unmatched. From germline, CDR1 is MGHDK and CDR2 SYGVNS. The length of the CDR3 is 16 residues.

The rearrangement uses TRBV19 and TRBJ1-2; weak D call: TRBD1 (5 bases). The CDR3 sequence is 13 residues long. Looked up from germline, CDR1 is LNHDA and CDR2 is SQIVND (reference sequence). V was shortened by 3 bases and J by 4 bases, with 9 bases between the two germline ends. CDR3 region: CASSIPGVYGYTF. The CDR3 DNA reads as TGTGCCAGTAGTATCCCGGGGGTCTATGGCTACACCTTC.

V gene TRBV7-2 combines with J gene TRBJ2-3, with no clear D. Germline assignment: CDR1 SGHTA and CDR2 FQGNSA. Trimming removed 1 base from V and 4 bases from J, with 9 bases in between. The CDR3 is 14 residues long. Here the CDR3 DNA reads TGTGCCAGCAGCTTAGGTGTATATCCAGATACGCAGTATTTT. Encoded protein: CASSLGVYPDTQYF.

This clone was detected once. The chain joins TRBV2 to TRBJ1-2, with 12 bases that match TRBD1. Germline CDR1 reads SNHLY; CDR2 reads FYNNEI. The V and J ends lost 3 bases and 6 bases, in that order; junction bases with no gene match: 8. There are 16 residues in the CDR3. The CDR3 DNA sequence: TGTGCCAGCAGTGAGTTTTCGGGACAGGGGGCCGATGGCTACACCTTC. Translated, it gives CASSEFSGQGADGYTF.

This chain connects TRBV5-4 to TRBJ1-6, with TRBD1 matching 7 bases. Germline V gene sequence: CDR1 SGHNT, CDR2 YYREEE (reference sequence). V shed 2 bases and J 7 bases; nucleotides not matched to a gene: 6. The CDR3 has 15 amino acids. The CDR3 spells CASSFRQGENSPLHF. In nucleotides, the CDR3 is TGTGCCAGCAGCTTCAGACAGGGAGAAAATTCACCCCTCCACTTT.

The CDR3 protein is CASSPQGTRLYGYTF. As DNA, the CDR3 is TGCGCCAGCAGCCCACAGGGGACCCGATTATATGGCTACACCTTC. The chain couples TRBV5-1 to TRBJ1-2, with 7 bases fitting TRBD1. The CDR3 covers 15 residues. CDR1 and CDR2 (germline): SGHRS, YFSETQ. With 4 bases clipped from V and 5 bases from J, the junction kept 11 bases outside the gene matches.

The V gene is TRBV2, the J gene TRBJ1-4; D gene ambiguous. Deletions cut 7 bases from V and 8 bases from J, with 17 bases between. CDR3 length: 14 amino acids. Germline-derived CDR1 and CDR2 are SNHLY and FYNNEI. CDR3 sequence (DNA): TGTGCCAGCAAGTATCTGGAGGGTTACGAAAAACTGTTTTTT. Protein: CASKYLEGYEKLFF.

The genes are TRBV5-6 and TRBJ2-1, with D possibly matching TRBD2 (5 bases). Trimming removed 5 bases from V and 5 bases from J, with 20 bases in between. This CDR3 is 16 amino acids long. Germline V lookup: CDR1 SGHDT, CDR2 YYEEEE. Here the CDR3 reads CASRPSGVGLHNEQFF. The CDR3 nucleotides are TGTGCCAGCAGGCCCTCCGGGGTCGGCCTCCACAATGAGCAGTTCTTC.

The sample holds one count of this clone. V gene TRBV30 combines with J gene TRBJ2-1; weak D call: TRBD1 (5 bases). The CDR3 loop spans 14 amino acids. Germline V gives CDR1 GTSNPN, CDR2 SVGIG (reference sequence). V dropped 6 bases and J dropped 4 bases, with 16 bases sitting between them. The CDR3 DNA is TGTGCCTGCCACGACAGCGAACATTACAATGAGCAGTTCTTC. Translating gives CACHDSEHYNEQFF.

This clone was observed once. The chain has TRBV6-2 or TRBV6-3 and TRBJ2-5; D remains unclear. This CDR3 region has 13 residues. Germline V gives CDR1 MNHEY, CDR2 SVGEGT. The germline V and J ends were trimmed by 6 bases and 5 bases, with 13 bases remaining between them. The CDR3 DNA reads TGTGCCAGCAGCCGCGGTACGATGGAGACCCAGTACTTC. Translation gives CASSRGTMETQYF.

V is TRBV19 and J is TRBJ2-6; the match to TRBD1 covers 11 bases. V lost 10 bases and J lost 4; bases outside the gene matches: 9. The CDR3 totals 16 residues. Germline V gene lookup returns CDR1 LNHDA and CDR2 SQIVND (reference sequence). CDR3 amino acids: CATRTGGENGANVLTF. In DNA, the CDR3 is TGTGCCACCCGGACAGGGGGCGAAAACGGGGCCAACGTCCTGACTTTC.

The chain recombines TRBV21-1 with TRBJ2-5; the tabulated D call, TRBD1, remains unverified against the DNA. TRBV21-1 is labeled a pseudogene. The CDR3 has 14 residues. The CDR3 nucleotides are TGTGCCAGCAGCCCCTTCAACAGGAAAGAGACCCAGTACTTC. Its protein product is CASSPFNRKETQYF.

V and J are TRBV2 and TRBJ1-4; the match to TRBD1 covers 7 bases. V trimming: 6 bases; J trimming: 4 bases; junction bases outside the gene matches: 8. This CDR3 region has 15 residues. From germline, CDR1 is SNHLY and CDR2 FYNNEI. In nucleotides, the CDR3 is TGTGCCAGCAGAGATCCGGGACAGTATAATGAAAAACTGTTTTTT. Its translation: CASRDPGQYNEKLFF.

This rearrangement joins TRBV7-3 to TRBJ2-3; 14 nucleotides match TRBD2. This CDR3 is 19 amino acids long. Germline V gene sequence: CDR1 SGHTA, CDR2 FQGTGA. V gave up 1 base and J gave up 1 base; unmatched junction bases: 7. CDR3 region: CASSLRGLAGAGGTDTQYF. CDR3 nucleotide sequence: TGTGCCAGCAGCTTAAGGGGACTAGCGGGGGCCGGGGGCACAGATACGCAGTATTTT.

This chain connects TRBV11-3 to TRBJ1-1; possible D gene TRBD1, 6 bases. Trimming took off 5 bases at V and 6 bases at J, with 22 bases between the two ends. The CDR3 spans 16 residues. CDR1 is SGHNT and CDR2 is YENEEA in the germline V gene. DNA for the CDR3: TGTGCCAGCAGCCCAAGGCACGGTGGGAAGGGGGCTGAAGCTTTCTTT. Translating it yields CASSPRHGGKGAEAFF.

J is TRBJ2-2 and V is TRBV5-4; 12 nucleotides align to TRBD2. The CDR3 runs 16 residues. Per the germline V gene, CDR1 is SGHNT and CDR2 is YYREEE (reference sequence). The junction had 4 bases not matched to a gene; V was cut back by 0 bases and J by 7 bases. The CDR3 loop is CASSLGLAGVGGELFF. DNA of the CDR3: TGTGCCAGCAGCTTGGGACTAGCGGGGGTAGGCGGGGAGCTGTTTTTT.

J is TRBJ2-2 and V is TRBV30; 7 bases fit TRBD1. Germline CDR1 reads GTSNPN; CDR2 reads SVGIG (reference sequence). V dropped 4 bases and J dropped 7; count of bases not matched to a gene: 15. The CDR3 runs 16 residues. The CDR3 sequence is CAWTSGNEGAGGELFF. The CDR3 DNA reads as TGTGCCTGGACCTCCGGGAACGAGGGGGCGGGCGGGGAGCTGTTTTTT. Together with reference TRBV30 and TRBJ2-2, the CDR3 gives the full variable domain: SQTIHQWPATLVQPVGSPLSLECTVEGTSNPNLYWYRQAAGRGLQLLFYSVGIGQISSEVPQNLSASRPQDRQFILSSKKLLLSDSGFYLCAWTSGNEGAGGELFFGEGSRLTVL.

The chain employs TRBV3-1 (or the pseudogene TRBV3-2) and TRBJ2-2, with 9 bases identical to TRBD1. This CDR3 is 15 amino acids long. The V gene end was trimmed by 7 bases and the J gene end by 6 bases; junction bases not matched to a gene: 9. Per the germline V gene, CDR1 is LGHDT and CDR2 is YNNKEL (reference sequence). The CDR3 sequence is CASKGTGTAAGELFF. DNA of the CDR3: TGTGCCAGCAAGGGGACAGGGACTGCGGCCGGGGAGCTGTTTTTT.

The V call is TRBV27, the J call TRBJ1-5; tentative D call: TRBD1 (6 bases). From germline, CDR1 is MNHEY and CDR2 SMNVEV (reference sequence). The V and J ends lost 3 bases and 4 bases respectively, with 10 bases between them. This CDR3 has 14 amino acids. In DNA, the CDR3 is TGTGCCAGCAGTTTTCGGCAGGGGAATCAGCCCCAGCATTTT. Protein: CASSFRQGNQPQHF.

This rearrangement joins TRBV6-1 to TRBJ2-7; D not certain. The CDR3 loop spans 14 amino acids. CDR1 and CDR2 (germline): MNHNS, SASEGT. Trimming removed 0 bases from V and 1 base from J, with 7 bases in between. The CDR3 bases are TGTGCCAGCAGTGAAGCGGCAGGATCCTACGAGCAGTACTTC. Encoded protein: CASSEAAGSYEQYF.

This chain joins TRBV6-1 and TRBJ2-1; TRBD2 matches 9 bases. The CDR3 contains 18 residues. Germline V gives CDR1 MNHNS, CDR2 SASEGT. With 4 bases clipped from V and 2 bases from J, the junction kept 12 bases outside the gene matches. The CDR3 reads CASSVRVGERGAYNEQFF. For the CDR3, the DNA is TGTGCCAGCAGTGTTAGGGTGGGAGAGCGGGGGGCCTACAATGAGCAGTTCTTC.

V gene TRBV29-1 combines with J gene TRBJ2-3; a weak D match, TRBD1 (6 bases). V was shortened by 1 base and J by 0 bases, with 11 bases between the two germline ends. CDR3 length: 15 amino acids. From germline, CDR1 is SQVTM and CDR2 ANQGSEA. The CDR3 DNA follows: TGCAGCGTTGAAGTACAGGGTATTAGCACAGATACGCAGTATTTT. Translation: CSVEVQGISTDTQYF.

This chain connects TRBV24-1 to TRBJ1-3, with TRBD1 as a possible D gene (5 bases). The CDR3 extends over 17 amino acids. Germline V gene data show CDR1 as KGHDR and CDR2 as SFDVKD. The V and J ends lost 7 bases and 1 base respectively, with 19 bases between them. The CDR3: CATSLNSGVLSGNTIYF. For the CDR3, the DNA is TGTGCCACCAGCCTTAACTCGGGGGTATTATCTGGAAACACCATATATTTT.

The CDR3 DNA reads as TGCGCCAGCAGCCAAGATTTGTTGGGGGCAAGAAGCAATCAGCCCCAGCATTTT. It yields the protein CASSQDLLGARSNQPQHF. V gene TRBV4-1 combines with J gene TRBJ1-5, with D perhaps TRBD1 (6 bases). Trimming cost V 0 bases and J 1 base, with 16 bases left between them. This CDR3 region has 18 residues. Germline loops: CDR1 MGHRA, CDR2 YSYEKL.

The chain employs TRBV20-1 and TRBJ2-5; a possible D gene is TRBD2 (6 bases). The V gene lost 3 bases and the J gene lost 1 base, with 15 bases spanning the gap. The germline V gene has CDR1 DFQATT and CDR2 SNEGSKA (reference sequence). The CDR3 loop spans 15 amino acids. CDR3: CSASEGGVSQETQYF. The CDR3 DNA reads TGCAGTGCTAGTGAGGGCGGGGTGTCCCAAGAGACCCAGTACTTC.

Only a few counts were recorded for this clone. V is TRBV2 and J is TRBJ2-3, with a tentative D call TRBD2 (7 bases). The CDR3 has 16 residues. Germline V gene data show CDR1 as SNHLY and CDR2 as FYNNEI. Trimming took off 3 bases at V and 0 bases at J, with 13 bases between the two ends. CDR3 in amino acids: CASSDREGDSTDTQYF. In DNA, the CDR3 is TGTGCCAGCAGTGATAGGGAGGGGGATAGCACAGATACGCAGTATTTT.

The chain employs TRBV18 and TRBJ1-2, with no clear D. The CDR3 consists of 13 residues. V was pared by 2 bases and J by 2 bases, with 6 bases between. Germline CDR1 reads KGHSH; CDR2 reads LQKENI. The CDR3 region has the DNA TGTGCCAGCTCACCAGGCAAGAACTATGGCTACACCTTC. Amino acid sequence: CASSPGKNYGYTF.

The CDR3 DNA reads TGTGCCAGCAAAGAAGAAAGAGGAGCTTTCTTT. It yields the protein CASKEERGAFF. V usage is TRBV6-6 and J usage is TRBJ1-1; no definite D call. Trimming cost V 7 bases and J 10 bases, with 13 bases left between them. The CDR3 length is 11 residues. Germline loops: CDR1 MNHNY, CDR2 SVGAGI (reference sequence).

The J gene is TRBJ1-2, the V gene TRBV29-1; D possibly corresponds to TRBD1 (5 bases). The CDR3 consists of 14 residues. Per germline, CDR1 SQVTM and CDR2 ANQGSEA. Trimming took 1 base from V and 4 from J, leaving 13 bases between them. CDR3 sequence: CSVEGNQGGYGYTF. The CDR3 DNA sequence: TGCAGCGTTGAAGGTAACCAGGGCGGCTATGGCTACACCTTC. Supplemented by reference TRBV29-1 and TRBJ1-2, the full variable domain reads SAVISQKPSRDICQRGTSLTIQCQVDSQVTMMFWYRQQPGQSLTLIATANQGSEATYESGFVIDKFPISRPNLTFSTLTVSNMSPEDSSIYLCSVEGNQGGYGYTFGSGTRLTVV.